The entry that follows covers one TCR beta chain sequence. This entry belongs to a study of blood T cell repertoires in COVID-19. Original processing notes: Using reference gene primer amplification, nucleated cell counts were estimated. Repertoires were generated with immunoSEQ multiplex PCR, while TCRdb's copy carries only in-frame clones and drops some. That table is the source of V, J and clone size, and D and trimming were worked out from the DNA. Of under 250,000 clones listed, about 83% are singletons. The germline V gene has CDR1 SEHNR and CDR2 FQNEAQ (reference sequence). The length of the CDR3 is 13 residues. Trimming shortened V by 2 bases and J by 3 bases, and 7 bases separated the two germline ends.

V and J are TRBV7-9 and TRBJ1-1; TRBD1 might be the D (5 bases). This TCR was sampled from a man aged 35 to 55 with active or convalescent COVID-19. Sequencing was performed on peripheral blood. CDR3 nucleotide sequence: TGTGCCAGCAGCTTACAGGGCCACACTGAAGCTTTCTTT. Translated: CASSLQGHTEAFF.